Listed here are 6 T cell receptor beta chains from one sample, sequenced in a study of cytomegalovirus exposure and HLA in healthy donors. Use of 60 Vbeta and 13 Jbeta primers characterized the PCR. TCRdb's copy holds only in-frame clones and misses some; the assay was immunoSEQ multiplex PCR. The sample shows a few hundred thousand clones, 80% to 90% of them seen only once. Source material: PBMCs. The receptors derive from a man aged 25 to 40 in good health and CMV-seronegative.

This chain connects TRBV27 to TRBJ2-7, with D unclear. The CDR3 totals 13 residues. CDR1 MNHEY and CDR2 SMNVEV come from the germline V gene (reference sequence). V lost 6 bases to trimming and J lost 5 bases, with 14 bases between them. CDR3 nucleotide sequence: TGTGCCAGCAGCCCCTTTGTTACGGACGAGCAGTACTTC. This sequence encodes CASSPFVTDEQYF.

The chain uses TRBV7-2 and TRBJ2-1, with 10 bases identical to TRBD1. The CDR3 totals 17 residues. The V segment lost 5 bases and the J segment 6 bases; nucleotides outside the gene matches: 13. Germline V CDR1 and CDR2: SGHTA, FQGNSA. The CDR3 spells CASSLRPGQGNFNEQFF. CDR3 coding DNA: TGTGCCAGCAGCCTCCGGCCGGGACAGGGGAACTTCAATGAGCAGTTCTTC. Variable domain in full (rest from reference TRBV7-2 and TRBJ2-1): GAGVSQSPSNKVTEKGKDVELRCDPISGHTALYWYRQSLGQGLEFLIYFQGNSAPDKSGLPSDRFSAERTGGSVSTLTIQRTQQEDSAVYLCASSLRPGQGNFNEQFFGPGTRLTVL.

The rearrangement links TRBV2 to TRBJ2-5, with D tentatively TRBD2 (6 bases). The J call may be wrong; the DNA end is better matched by TRBJ2-7. The CDR3 totals 14 residues. In germline, CDR1 is SNHLY, CDR2 FYNNEI. The CDR3 nucleotides are TGTGCCAGCAGCTCTTGGACTATTTCCTACGAGCAGTACTTC. Translation: CASSSWTISYEQYF.

V usage is TRBV7-9 and J usage is TRBJ2-7, with 9 bases matching TRBD1. CDR3 length equals 14 residues. Germline loops: CDR1 SEHNR, CDR2 FQNEAQ (reference sequence). The ends lost 5 bases at V and 7 bases at J; junction bases unmatched: 9. CDR3 sequence reads: CASSPRQGGREQYF. The CDR3 bases are TGTGCCAGCAGCCCCCGACAGGGGGGTCGGGAGCAGTACTTC.

There are a few counts of this clone. The chain recombines TRBV29-1 with TRBJ1-1; the match to TRBD1 covers 8 bases. V shed 4 bases, J shed 6 bases, and the junction held 7 bases outside the gene matches. The CDR3 spans 13 residues. CDR1 is SQVTM and CDR2 is ANQGSEA in the germline V gene. CDR3: CSVGHQQGAEAFF. The CDR3, as DNA: TGCAGCGTTGGGCACCAACAGGGGGCTGAAGCTTTCTTT.

The chain links TRBV4-1 to TRBJ2-3, with D uncertain. Between the trimmed V and J ends, which lost 3 bases and 4 bases, there was a span of 11 bases. Germline CDR1 reads MGHRA; CDR2 reads YSYEKL. CDR3 length: 14 residues. CDR3 DNA sequence: TGCGCCAGCAGCCAGAACGGTAATGCAGATACGCAGTATTTT. Protein sequence: CASSQNGNADTQYF.